Presented here are 21 T cell receptor beta chains from one specimen sequenced in a study of blood T cell repertoires in COVID-19. This table comes from immunoSEQ multiplex PCR, and its TCRdb copy is limited to in-frame clones, with some not included. Among over 200,000 clones listed, 70% to 85% were seen once. Source material: peripheral blood. The receptors here all came from a woman older than 75 with acute or convalescent COVID-19.

V gene TRBV6-5 combines with J gene TRBJ1-2; 7 nucleotides align to TRBD1. The ends lost 5 bases at V and 6 bases at J; junction bases unmatched: 9. This CDR3 region has 14 residues. CDR1 is MNHEY and CDR2 is SVGAGI in the germline V gene. CDR3 loop: CASSHLQGFDGYTF. The CDR3 DNA reads as TGTGCCAGCAGTCACTTACAGGGGTTCGATGGCTACACCTTC.

The rearrangement uses TRBV30 and TRBJ1-5; 8 positions match TRBD1. J was trimmed by 7 bases and V by 3 bases; bases with no gene match: 5. CDR1 and CDR2 from the germline V gene are GTSNPN and SVGIG (reference sequence). CDR3 size: 13 residues. Written as DNA, the CDR3 is TGTGCCTGGAGCCGGACAGGGTCCCAGCCCCAGCATTTT. It is translated as CAWSRTGSQPQHF.

V gene TRBV25-1 combines with J gene TRBJ2-1; TRBD1 aligns across 8 bases. V trimming: 5 bases; J trimming: 3 bases; junction bases outside the gene matches: 3. There are 14 residues in the CDR3. The germline V gene has CDR1 MGHDK and CDR2 SYGVNS. CDR3 protein: CASSRTGFYNEQFF. CDR3 sequence (DNA): TGTGCCAGCAGTAGGACAGGGTTCTACAATGAGCAGTTCTTC.

The chain combines TRBV19 with TRBJ1-3; D might be TRBD1 (6 bases). The V end lost 6 bases, the J end lost 4 bases, and 19 bases lay between the germline ends. This CDR3 region has 16 residues. Germline V lookup: CDR1 LNHDA, CDR2 SQIVND (reference sequence). CDR3 protein: CASSQSGTQGGNTIYF. The CDR3 DNA reads TGTGCCAGTAGCCAATCCGGGACACAGGGAGGAAACACCATATATTTT. Full variable domain (outside the CDR3, taken from reference TRBV19 and TRBJ1-3): DGGITQSPKYLFRKEGQNVTLSCEQNLNHDAMYWYRQDPGQGLRLIYYSQIVNDFQKGDIAEGYSVSREKKESFPLTVTSAQKNPTAFYLCASSQSGTQGGNTIYFGEGSWLTVV.

The table lists this clone with a few counts. The CDR3 reads CASSFGLDSPLHF. The CDR3 DNA reads TGTGCCAGCAGCTTTGGACTGGATTCACCCCTCCACTTT. The rearrangement joins TRBV5-4 to TRBJ1-6, with unresolved D. The CDR3 runs to 13 residues. The germline V and J ends were trimmed by 2 bases and 8 bases, with 8 bases remaining between them. From germline, CDR1 is SGHNT and CDR2 YYREEE (reference sequence).

This clone was recorded only once. The V call is TRBV29-1, the J call TRBJ1-1; D is uncertain. The CDR3 covers 14 residues. Trimming took off 5 bases at V and 0 bases at J, with 13 bases between the two ends. Germline assignment: CDR1 SQVTM and CDR2 ANQGSEA. The CDR3 loop reads CSVRGGGMNTEAFF. CDR3 DNA sequence: TGCAGCGTTCGAGGCGGTGGTATGAACACTGAAGCTTTCTTT.

This chain's CDR3 is CASNPTGRGNEKLFF. For the CDR3, the DNA is TGCGCCAGCAACCCGACAGGGCGGGGTAATGAAAAACTGTTTTTT. The rearrangement uses TRBV5-1 and TRBJ1-4; TRBD1 aligns across 7 bases. CDR1 is SGHRS and CDR2 is YFSETQ in the germline V gene. The V and J ends lost 6 bases and 4 bases, in that order; junction bases with no gene match: 9. The CDR3 runs to 15 residues.

The chain has TRBV19 and TRBJ1-5; D ambiguous. The CDR3 length is 21 residues. CDR1 and CDR2 from the germline V gene are LNHDA and SQIVND (reference sequence). V was cut by 7 bases and J by 2 bases, with 33 bases left in between. CDR3 sequence: CASTNNPPGVGSGSGNQPQHF. CDR3 nucleotides: TGTGCCAGTACCAACAACCCCCCGGGTGTCGGCTCGGGTTCGGGCAATCAGCCCCAGCATTTT.

The chain is built from TRBV9 and TRBJ1-1; possibly TRBD1 for D (5 bases). Trimming took 2 bases from V and 0 from J, leaving 8 bases between them. This CDR3 spans 14 amino acids. Germline values: CDR1 SGDLS, CDR2 YYNGEE. The CDR3 nucleotides read TGTGCCAGCAGCGTCCCGACAGTGAACACTGAAGCTTTCTTT. Encoded protein: CASSVPTVNTEAFF.

This clone showed up just a few times. The rearrangement joins TRBV27 to TRBJ2-1; TRBD2 aligns across 9 bases. Trimming removed 6 bases from V and 1 base from J; junction bases left unmatched: 1. The germline V gene encodes CDR1 MNHEY and CDR2 SMNVEV (reference sequence). The CDR3 contains 14 residues. CDR3 protein: CASRTSGSYNEQFF. In DNA form, the CDR3 reads TGTGCCAGCAGGACTAGCGGTTCCTACAATGAGCAGTTCTTC.

The rearrangement uses TRBV20-1 and TRBJ1-3, with unresolved D. The V end was cut by 1 base, the J end by 10 bases, with 8 bases between. There are 11 residues in the CDR3. Germline CDR1 and CDR2: DFQATT and SNEGSKA (reference sequence). The CDR3 here is CSARGSGTIYF. CDR3 DNA: TGCAGTGCTAGAGGTTCGGGTACCATATATTTT.

This clone was observed a handful of times. J is TRBJ1-2 and V is TRBV6-6; D possibly corresponds to TRBD1 (5 bases). Trimming removed 8 bases at V and 0 bases at J, with 13 bases between. This CDR3 is 14 amino acids long. Germline CDR1 and CDR2: MNHNY and SVGAGI (reference sequence). The CDR3 region is CASEPGTANYGYTF. The CDR3 DNA follows: TGTGCCAGCGAACCAGGGACTGCTAACTATGGCTACACCTTC.

V usage is TRBV5-4 and J usage is TRBJ2-3, with a possible D match to TRBD2 (7 bases). The germline V and J ends were trimmed by 4 bases and 10 bases, with 19 bases remaining between them. CDR1 and CDR2 from the germline V gene are SGHNT and YYREEE (reference sequence). CDR3 size: 14 residues. The CDR3 bases are TGTGCCAGCAGCCTGGAAGGGGGGGCGGCCCCGCAGTATTTT. Its protein product is CASSLEGGAAPQYF.

V usage is TRBV27 and J usage is TRBJ1-5, with TRBD1 matching over 11 bases. CDR3 size: 17 residues. The V and J ends lost 8 bases and 4 bases, in that order; junction bases with no gene match: 13. Germline V lookup: CDR1 MNHEY, CDR2 SMNVEV (reference sequence). Here the CDR3 DNA reads TGTGCCAGCCGAGGGAGGGGAGGGACAGGGGGGAATCAGCCCCAGCATTTT. Encoded protein: CASRGRGGTGGNQPQHF.

This clone was counted between two and nine times. The chain links TRBV4-2 to TRBJ2-1, with 8 bases lining up with TRBD2. Germline V gives CDR1 LGHNA, CDR2 YNFKEQ. The junction had 6 bases not matched to a gene; V was cut back by 0 bases and J by 5 bases. CDR3 size: 16 residues. CDR3 sequence: CASSQDPSGGNNEQFF. The CDR3 coding sequence is TGTGCCAGCAGCCAAGATCCGAGCGGGGGTAACAATGAGCAGTTCTTC.

The genes are TRBV18 and TRBJ2-5, with D perhaps TRBD2 (6 bases). This CDR3 spans 13 amino acids. Germline values: CDR1 KGHSH, CDR2 LQKENI. With 3 bases removed from V and 5 bases from J, the gap between germline ends came to 10 bases. CDR3 nucleotide sequence: TGTGCCAGCTCACCTGGCCTAGCGGAGACCCAGTACTTC. Protein product: CASSPGLAETQYF.

This clone was counted only a few times. V is TRBV7-2 and J is TRBJ1-2; 9 positions match TRBD1. This CDR3 is 15 amino acids long. V was pared by 5 bases and J by 4 bases, with 8 bases of the junction left unmatched. CDR1 and CDR2 from the germline V gene are SGHTA and FQGNSA. For the CDR3, the DNA is TGTGCCAGCAGCGCTTGGACAGGGGCTCCCTATGGCTACACCTTC. As protein: CASSAWTGAPYGYTF.

This chain connects TRBV19 to TRBJ1-1, with a possible D match to TRBD1 (6 bases). The CDR3 is made up of 12 amino acids. Germline V lookup: CDR1 LNHDA, CDR2 SQIVND (reference sequence). V lost 6 bases, J lost 3 bases, and 8 bases lay in between. This chain's CDR3 is CASRGQYTEAFF. CDR3 bases: TGTGCCAGTAGAGGACAGTACACTGAAGCTTTCTTT.

V and J are TRBV5-1 and TRBJ2-6; D not resolved. Germline lookup yields CDR1 SGHRS and CDR2 YFSETQ. V dropped 1 base and J dropped 0 bases, with 5 bases sitting between them. The CDR3 is 15 residues long. In DNA, the CDR3 is TGCGCCAGCAGCTTGCGAGACTCTGGGGCCAACGTCCTGACTTTC. It translates to CASSLRDSGANVLTF.

The chain uses TRBV20-1 and TRBJ2-5, with D hard to call. CDR3 length: 11 amino acids. V was cut by 4 bases and J by 5 bases, with 8 bases left in between. Germline V gives CDR1 DFQATT, CDR2 SNEGSKA (reference sequence). For the CDR3, the DNA is TGCAGTGCTACCAACCGGGAGACCCAGTACTTC. Protein sequence: CSATNRETQYF.

The rearrangement uses TRBV19 and TRBJ1-4, with 8 bases lining up with TRBD1. The germline V gene encodes CDR1 LNHDA and CDR2 SQIVND (reference sequence). V shed 7 bases and J 3 bases; nucleotides not matched to a gene: 7. The CDR3 is 15 amino acids. The CDR3 sequence is CASTNTGGPNEKLFF. The CDR3 DNA is TGTGCCAGTACCAACACAGGGGGGCCTAATGAAAAACTGTTTTTT.